One T cell receptor beta chain is described in this entry. This CDR3 is built from 14 residues. CDR1 and CDR2 (germline): WNHNN, SYGVQD (reference sequence). V gave up 6 bases and J gave up 1 base; unmatched junction bases: 4. Using a J-beta primer mix together with a sample-barcoded 5' primer, a second PCR was run for about 6 to 11 cycles. TCRdb analysed the 5' RACE reads with MiXCR anew, one entry per CDR3 protein. Among approximately 1.5 million distinct CDR3 sequences listed, about 35% were seen once. The data are from a study of blood T cells in healthy people across ages. V usage is TRBV10-1 and J usage is TRBJ2-5, with 8 bases lining up with TRBD1. This sequence was found in a woman in her thirties in good health. Sequencing used blood. This CDR3 is CASSYGQGQETQYF. DNA of the CDR3: TGCGCCAGCAGCTACGGACAGGGCCAAGAGACCCAGTACTTC.